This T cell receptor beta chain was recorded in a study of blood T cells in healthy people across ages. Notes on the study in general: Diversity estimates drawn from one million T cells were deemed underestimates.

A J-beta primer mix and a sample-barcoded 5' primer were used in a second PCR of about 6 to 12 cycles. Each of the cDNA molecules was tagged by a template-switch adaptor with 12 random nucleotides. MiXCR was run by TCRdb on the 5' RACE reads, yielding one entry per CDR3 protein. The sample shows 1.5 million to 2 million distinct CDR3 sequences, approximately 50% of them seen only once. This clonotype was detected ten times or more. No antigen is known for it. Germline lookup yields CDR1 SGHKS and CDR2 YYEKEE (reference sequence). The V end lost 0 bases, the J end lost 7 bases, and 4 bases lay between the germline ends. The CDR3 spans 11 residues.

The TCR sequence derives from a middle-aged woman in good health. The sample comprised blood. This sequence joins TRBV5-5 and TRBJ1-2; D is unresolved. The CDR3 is CASSLVVGYTF. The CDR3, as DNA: TGTGCCAGCAGCTTGGTTGTTGGCTACACCTTC.